This T cell receptor beta chain was observed in a study of shared clonotypes between healthy human individuals (dated by TCRdb to about 2020). As for the study more broadly: The cohort included three men and a couple of women between 18 and 49 years of age. Blood TCR repertoires of a handful of healthy adults were deeply sequenced to estimate repertoire size and the extent of clonotype sharing between individuals. For each donor, CD4 naive and CD4 memory were each run on three plates, CD8 naive on two plates, and CD8 memory on one plate. Different laboratories and diverse techniques were used to prepare libraries and sequence TCR repertoires, to increase sequencing depth and limit assay-specific biases. Leukapheresis yielded between about 0.85 and 9 billion PBMCs per donor.

The donors were healthy, HIV-negative adults who had no recently reported acute infections or vaccinations. All donors were Caucasian adults living in Nashville, Tennessee, USA. Magnetic negative selection was used to enrich CD4+ T cells, after which naive cells were positively selected on CD45RA and the negative fraction became the memory subset. After blood collection by leukapheresis, PBMCs were isolated using Ficoll-Histopaque density gradient centrifugation and then cryopreserved in the vapor phase of liquid nitrogen. Analytical flow cytometry was used to check the purity and quantity of every magnetically sorted T cell population. From each sorted fraction, genomic DNA was isolated and quantified by UV absorbance on a Nanodrop 2000c. What the study reported, not specific to this receptor: Pairwise subsampling indicated that sequencing depth was expected to affect the degree of clonotype sharing among donors. Incomplete sequencing was indicated by rarefaction of sorted-subset datasets, despite the large sequencing depth. Higher generation probabilities were observed for clonotypes shared by all four sorted-subset donors than for non-shared clonotypes. The small number of donors limited the genetic and exposure-history diversity represented. Larger estimated clonotype richness was generally found for naive subsets than for memory subsets. About 5% of naive CD4, 3% to 3.5% of naive CD8, 2% to 2.5% of memory CD4, and about 0.4% of memory CD8 clonotypes were shared across several donors. Sampling was restricted to blood, and TCR repertoires in tissue are likely to differ from TCR repertoires in blood.

Using the deep immunoSEQ assay, multiplex PCR amplified TCR CDR3 regions from genomic DNA. Genomic DNA extracted from each cell subset was distributed evenly over all wells of several immunoSEQ 96-well plates, and each plate served as one replicate. Each replicate PCR for sorted subsets received roughly 0.2 ug genomic DNA, equal to roughly 29,000 T cell genomes. The purified libraries were quantified using a Qubit 3.0 fluorometer, sized with a Bioanalyzer 2100, and then quantified again using the KAPA Library Quantification kit. Every immunoSEQ 96-well plate was sequenced on a dedicated single-read 150-cycle Illumina NextSeq 550 flow cell. Regarding the original processing steps: Because only junctional sequences without quality scores were contained in the immunoSEQ output, filtering matching that applied to full-length reads could not be performed. Sequences were annotated with PyIR, a Python wrapper for IgBLAST v1.9, using IMGT germline references to assign V/J genes and CDR3. Reads were filtered out if the reads had weak V/J assignments (E-value above 1e-6), no CDR3, stop codons, out-of-frame junctions, or ambiguous translated residues. V3J clonotypes were defined as sequences sharing an identical inferred V gene, J gene, and CDR3 amino acid sequence. Percentage overlap between repertoires was computed as shared unique clonotypes divided by the size of the smaller repertoire. Three approaches were used to assess repertoire richness: RTK rarefaction, the Chao1 estimator, and Recon v2.1 estimates of unobserved clonotypes. OLGA was used to compute generation probabilities for all TCRbeta clonotypes that the gDNA method yielded from several donors. TCRdb mirrors the immuneACCESS table, restricted to in-frame sequences. Some clones are absent from its copies; in checked studies, under half trace to an unresolved V gene, and the reason for the others is unknown. D and trimming were read from the DNA, whereas the V and J calls and clone size are those reported in that table. The sample table contains some 2,500,000 clones; only one count was recorded for just under 95% of them. The top ten hold approximately 0.4% of the sample.

The CDR3 starts with the cysteine, ends with the phenylalanine, and has 14 residues. The read is trimmed to its CDR3 DNA, 42 bases read in frame from base 1. V and J are truncated by 3 bases and 0 bases respectively, leaving an intervening sequence of 7 bases. As encoded in the germline V gene, CDR1 is SGHRS while CDR2 is YFSETQ. On this clone: No cognate antigen has been identified for it. No much larger clone is present one base from it, and per-base qualities are unavailable. Other DNA sequences of this sample code for an identical CDR3.

The rearranged segments are TRBV5-1 and TRBJ1-5; the D segment cannot be called with confidence. This sequence originates from a man aged 18 to 29 in good health. Some clones in this sample may be carry-over from other donors' samples. Material for sequencing was naive CD4+ T cells from PBMCs. Read against the paper, the sample's cell subset or site label means: CD45RA+ positively selected. The CDR3 amino acid sequence is: CASSSDPSNQPQHF. The base sequence is TGCGCCAGCAGCTCGGATCCTAGCAATCAGCCCCAGCATTTT.